A selection of T cell receptor beta chains follows, all from one sample in a study of control samples from healthy donors and cancer patients. Here immunoSEQ multiplex PCR was the method, and the copy in TCRdb shows in-frame clones only, minus some. The sample carries tens of thousands of clones, more than 85% recorded once. Sequencing used PBMCs. These receptors were collected from a woman between 35 and 50 years old with head and neck cancer. CDR3s include the opening cysteine and the closing phenylalanine or tryptophan. D genes are given only for firm matches. Not every row has a clone size; where given, it reads once, few, many or a size class.

v_call: TRBV29-1
j_call: TRBJ2-7
d_call: TRBD1
clone_size: .
cdr3_nt: TGCAGCGTTACTTTCGGGACAGGGGCCAACGAGCAGTACTTC
cdr3_aa: CSVTFGTGANEQYF

v_call: TRBV19
j_call: TRBJ2-7
d_call: .
clone_size: few
cdr3_nt: TGTGCCAGTAGCCGTTTGGGCGGGGACGAGCAGTACTTC
cdr3_aa: CASSRLGGDEQYF

v_call: TRBV29-1
j_call: TRBJ2-1
d_call: .
clone_size: .
cdr3_nt: TGCAGCGTCGGGGACACAGATAGGAATGAGCAGTTCTTC
cdr3_aa: CSVGDTDRNEQFF

v_call: TRBV28
j_call: TRBJ1-1
d_call: .
clone_size: once
cdr3_nt: TGTGCCAGCAGTTTAAGAGGGCGCGACACTGAAGCTTTCTTT
cdr3_aa: CASSLRGRDTEAFF

v_call: TRBV5-5
j_call: TRBJ2-7
d_call: .
clone_size: once
cdr3_nt: TGTGCCAGCAGCTCGTTTCCTGATGGGGACTACGAGCAGTACTTC
cdr3_aa: CASSSFPDGDYEQYF

v_call: TRBV5-1
j_call: TRBJ2-5
d_call: .
clone_size: .
cdr3_nt: TGCGCCAGCAGCTTGAACCCAAGGCAAGAGACCCAGTACTTC
cdr3_aa: CASSLNPRQETQYF

v_call: TRBV29-1
j_call: TRBJ2-3
d_call: .
clone_size: once
cdr3_nt: TGCAGCGCGTCTACGCGGATCACAGATACGCAGTATTTT
cdr3_aa: CSASTRITDTQYF

v_call: TRBV2
j_call: TRBJ2-1
d_call: TRBD2
clone_size: .
cdr3_nt: TGTGCCAGCAAAACTAGCGGCTACAATGAGCAGTTCTTC
cdr3_aa: CASKTSGYNEQFF

v_call: TRBV19
j_call: TRBJ2-1
d_call: TRBD2
clone_size: .
cdr3_nt: TGTGCCAGTAGTATTACTAGCGGGGGTAACAATGAGCAGTTCTTC
cdr3_aa: CASSITSGGNNEQFF

v_call: TRBV5-5
j_call: TRBJ1-2
d_call: .
clone_size: .
cdr3_nt: TGTGCCAGCAGCTTGGGAGGGGGTGGCTACACCTTC
cdr3_aa: CASSLGGGGYTF

v_call: TRBV29-1
j_call: TRBJ2-3
d_call: .
clone_size: .
cdr3_nt: TGCAGCGTTGCAGGGGAAGGGACAGATACGCAGTATTTT
cdr3_aa: CSVAGEGTDTQYF

v_call: TRBV5-1
j_call: TRBJ1-2
d_call: .
clone_size: .
cdr3_nt: TGCGCCAGCAGCGTCGGCCGGGATGGCTACACCTTC
cdr3_aa: CASSVGRDGYTF

v_call: TRBV5-5
j_call: TRBJ1-2
d_call: TRBD1
clone_size: .
cdr3_nt: TGTGCCAGCAGCCCTGGGACAGCCAACTATGGCTACACCTTC
cdr3_aa: CASSPGTANYGYTF

v_call: TRBV10-1
j_call: TRBJ2-7
d_call: .
clone_size: .
cdr3_nt: TGCGCCAGCAGTGACAGGGAGACGGGGGAGCAGTACTTC
cdr3_aa: CASSDRETGEQYF

v_call: TRBV19
j_call: TRBJ1-4
d_call: .
clone_size: .
cdr3_nt: TGTGCCAGCAGGGACGTATTGGGGCGAACTAATGAAAAACTGTTTTTT
cdr3_aa: CASRDVLGRTNEKLFF

v_call: TRBV7-9
j_call: TRBJ1-6
d_call: .
clone_size: .
cdr3_nt: TGTGCCAGCAGCCCAACCGGGACTTCTGTAAATTCACCCCTCCACTTT
cdr3_aa: CASSPTGTSVNSPLHF

v_call: TRBV28
j_call: TRBJ1-1
d_call: .
clone_size: once
cdr3_nt: TGTGCCAGCAGTTCTCTACAGGGAGTCAACACTGAAGCTTTCTTT
cdr3_aa: CASSSLQGVNTEAFF

v_call: TRBV7-9
j_call: TRBJ2-1
d_call: TRBD2
clone_size: once
cdr3_nt: TGTGCCAGCAGCTTAGGACTAGCGGGGGCCCAGGGTGAGCAGTTCTTC
cdr3_aa: CASSLGLAGAQGEQFF

v_call: TRBV4-2
j_call: TRBJ2-1
d_call: .
clone_size: .
cdr3_nt: TGTGCCAGCAGCCAGGGGGTTAGCGAATCCTACAATGAGCAGTTCTTC
cdr3_aa: CASSQGVSESYNEQFF